What follows are 32 T cell receptor beta chains derived from one specimen sequenced in a study of monozygotic twins with inflammatory bowel disease. TCRdb reprocessed the 5' RACE reads and keeps a single row for each CDR3 protein, giving no DNA. This sample contains fewer than 450,000 distinct CDR3 sequences. Sequencing was carried out using blood. All receptors come from a human donor with ulcerative colitis or Crohn's disease, or a healthy co-twin of an affected twin (not recorded which).

The rearrangement joins TRBV7-6 to TRBJ2-1; TCRdb selects TRBD1, and the lack of DNA leaves this call unchecked. CDR1 and CDR2 from the germline V gene are SGHVS and FNYEAQ. The CDR3 runs to 15 residues. The CDR3 sequence: CASSLVGTTYNEQFF.

V usage is TRBV18 and J usage is TRBJ2-7; TCRdb's D call, TRBD2, is unchecked because there is no DNA. CDR3 size: 16 residues. Germline lookup yields CDR1 KGHSH and CDR2 LQKENI. CDR3 in amino acids: CASSPPGLAGAYEQYF.

V gene TRBV7-9 combines with J gene TRBJ1-1; without DNA, the TCRdb call of TRBD1 cannot be checked. From germline, CDR1 is SEHNR and CDR2 FQNEAQ (reference sequence). CDR3 size: 13 residues. The CDR3 here is CASSLGGQGGAFF. The variable domain in full, completed from reference TRBV7-9 and TRBJ1-1, reads DTGVSQNPRHKITKRGQNVTFRCDPISEHNRLYWYRQTLGQGPEFLTYFQNEAQLEKSRLLSDRFSAERPKGSFSTLEIQRTEQGDSAMYLCASSLGGQGGAFFGQGTRLTVV.

This rearrangement joins TRBV28 to TRBJ1-4; TCRdb indicates TRBD1, and absent DNA this call remains unverified. Germline V lookup: CDR1 MDHEN, CDR2 SYDVKM. The CDR3 sequence is 15 residues long. CDR3 in amino acids: CASSAPGDGNEKLFF.

V usage is TRBV7-9 and J usage is TRBJ2-1; TCRdb lists TRBD1, though no DNA is available to test this call. Germline loops: CDR1 SEHNR, CDR2 FQNEAQ (reference sequence). CDR3 length: 17 residues. CDR3 residues: CASSLRAGRSSYNEQFF.

The chain employs TRBV12-3 or TRBV12-4 and TRBJ2-2. The CDR3 is 13 residues long. This CDR3 is CASSFTETGELFF.

The V call is TRBV29-1, the J call TRBJ2-1; TCRdb outputs TRBD1, but without DNA this stays unchecked. CDR1 and CDR2 from the germline V gene are SQVTM and ANQGSEA. The length of the CDR3 is 17 residues. CDR3 loop: CSVGSNDQGSSYNEQFF.

The rearrangement links TRBV5-5 to TRBJ2-4; the TCRdb D gene call, TRBD1, has no DNA to confirm it. Germline values: CDR1 SGHKS, CDR2 YYEKEE (reference sequence). CDR3 length: 14 amino acids. The CDR3 sequence is CASSTTGAKNIQYF.

V usage is TRBV4-3 and J usage is TRBJ2-5. The CDR3 has 13 residues. CDR1 and CDR2 (germline): LGHNA, YSLEER. The CDR3 protein is CASSQEKEETQYF.

This chain's CDR3 is CSAMEGQGNQPQHF. The chain links TRBV20-1 to TRBJ1-5; with no DNA, the TCRdb D assignment of TRBD1 cannot be verified. This CDR3 is built from 14 residues. Per the germline V gene, CDR1 is DFQATT and CDR2 is SNEGSKA (reference sequence).

The rearrangement links TRBV6-1 to TRBJ1-1. Germline assignment: CDR1 MNHNS and CDR2 SASEGT. CDR3 size: 16 residues. The CDR3 here is CASSPVGREIRVEAFF.

The chain is built from TRBV7-2 and TRBJ2-1. The CDR3 extends over 12 amino acids. Germline V lookup: CDR1 SGHTA, CDR2 FQGNSA. The CDR3 reads CASSLVSNEQFF.

The chain uses TRBV10-3 and TRBJ2-1; lacking DNA, the TRBD1 call made by TCRdb goes unchecked. CDR1 is ENHRY and CDR2 is SYGVKD in the germline V gene. The CDR3 extends over 11 amino acids. The CDR3 loop is CAILGWDKQFF.

The chain employs TRBV9 and TRBJ1-1. Germline CDR1 and CDR2: SGDLS and YYNGEE. The CDR3 totals 15 residues. The CDR3 loop is CASSATGGENTEAFF.

V is TRBV6-1 and J is TRBJ2-2; TCRdb indicates TRBD1, and absent DNA this call remains unverified. The CDR3 is made up of 15 amino acids. Germline V CDR1 and CDR2: MNHNS, SASEGT. The CDR3 reads CASRQTGGKTGELFF.

The chain links TRBV7-9 to TRBJ2-3; the TCRdb D gene call, TRBD2, has no DNA to confirm it. The CDR3 has 15 amino acids. Germline V lookup: CDR1 SEHNR, CDR2 FQNEAQ (reference sequence). This CDR3 reads CASSSHRGGQDTQYF.

The V and J genes are TRBV7-9 and TRBJ2-7; TCRdb picks TRBD1, but there is no DNA to check that call. The CDR3 is 15 amino acids. CDR1 is SEHNR, CDR2 FQNEAQ, per germline (reference sequence). The CDR3 protein is CASSLEGGFTYEQYF.

The chain uses TRBV20-1 and TRBJ1-6. Per the germline V gene, CDR1 is DFQATT and CDR2 is SNEGSKA (reference sequence). The CDR3 totals 17 residues. CDR3: CSAASDLPQDLNSPLHF.

The chain links TRBV12-3 or TRBV12-4 to TRBJ1-1; the D gene TCRdb calls, TRBD1, cannot be checked with no DNA. CDR3 length: 16 amino acids. CDR3 residues: CASRPRRGLWDTEAFF.

The J gene is TRBJ2-7, the V gene TRBV20-1; TCRdb indicates TRBD1, and absent DNA this call remains unverified. Germline CDR1 and CDR2: DFQATT and SNEGSKA (reference sequence). The length of the CDR3 is 14 residues. The chain's CDR3 is CSAREGGLGSEQYF.

V gene TRBV29-1 combines with J gene TRBJ2-6; TCRdb indicates TRBD1, and absent DNA this call remains unverified. The CDR3 contains 19 residues. Germline loops: CDR1 SQVTM, CDR2 ANQGSEA. The CDR3 is CSVASLGAGIGSGANVLTF.

The V gene is TRBV12-3 or TRBV12-4, the J gene TRBJ2-3; TCRdb outputs TRBD1, but without DNA this stays unchecked. There are 13 residues in the CDR3. The CDR3 region is CASSFRGTDTQYF.

This chain connects TRBV12-3 or TRBV12-4 to TRBJ2-7. The CDR3 has 12 amino acids. This CDR3 reads CASSFNHYEQYF.

The chain has TRBV5-1 and TRBJ2-7. CDR3 size: 14 residues. CDR1 and CDR2 (germline): SGHRS, YFSETQ. CDR3: CASSFADSSYEQYF.

The J gene is TRBJ2-7, the V gene TRBV16. Germline-derived CDR1 and CDR2 are KGHSY and FQNENV. The CDR3 is 11 residues long. CDR3 in amino acids: CASSQASEQYF.

This chain uses TRBV11-1 with TRBJ2-7. CDR3 length equals 14 residues. The germline CDR1 and CDR2 sequences are SGHAT and FQDESV (reference sequence). This CDR3 is CASSLRRTTYEQYF.

The chain has TRBV15 and TRBJ1-2; TCRdb reports TRBD1, a call that lacks DNA to check it against. This CDR3 contains 15 residues. Germline V lookup: CDR1 LNHNV, CDR2 YYDKDF (reference sequence). CDR3 residues: CATSRDVGTAYGYTF.

V is TRBV7-9 and J is TRBJ2-2; TCRdb gives TRBD1 as the D gene, but with no DNA this cannot be confirmed. The CDR3 has 16 amino acids. Germline V lookup: CDR1 SEHNR, CDR2 FQNEAQ (reference sequence). Here the CDR3 reads CASSLLFQGRAGELFF. Supplemented by reference TRBV7-9 and TRBJ2-2, the full variable domain reads DTGVSQNPRHKITKRGQNVTFRCDPISEHNRLYWYRQTLGQGPEFLTYFQNEAQLEKSRLLSDRFSAERPKGSFSTLEIQRTEQGDSAMYLCASSLLFQGRAGELFFGEGSRLTVL.

The chain carries TRBV7-3 and TRBJ1-1; absent DNA, TCRdb's TRBD1 call cannot be checked. The germline V gene has CDR1 SGHTA and CDR2 FQGTGA. The length of the CDR3 is 14 residues. CDR3 protein: CASSSGRGNTEAFF.

The V call is TRBV7-9, the J call TRBJ2-1; as DNA is missing, the TRBD2 call by TCRdb cannot be tested. The CDR3 is made up of 17 amino acids. In germline, CDR1 is SEHNR, CDR2 FQNEAQ (reference sequence). Here the CDR3 reads CASSLALGLAVYNEQFF.

The chain joins TRBV9 to TRBJ2-7; TCRdb gives TRBD2 as the D gene, but with no DNA this cannot be confirmed. CDR3 length: 15 residues. Germline lookup yields CDR1 SGDLS and CDR2 YYNGEE. CDR3 amino acids: CASSVSRDWNYEQYF.

This chain joins TRBV4-1 and TRBJ1-2; TCRdb's D gene call, TRBD1, goes unchecked for lack of DNA. The CDR3 has 14 amino acids. Germline V lookup: CDR1 MGHRA, CDR2 YSYEKL. The CDR3 sequence is CASRPGQTNYGYTF.